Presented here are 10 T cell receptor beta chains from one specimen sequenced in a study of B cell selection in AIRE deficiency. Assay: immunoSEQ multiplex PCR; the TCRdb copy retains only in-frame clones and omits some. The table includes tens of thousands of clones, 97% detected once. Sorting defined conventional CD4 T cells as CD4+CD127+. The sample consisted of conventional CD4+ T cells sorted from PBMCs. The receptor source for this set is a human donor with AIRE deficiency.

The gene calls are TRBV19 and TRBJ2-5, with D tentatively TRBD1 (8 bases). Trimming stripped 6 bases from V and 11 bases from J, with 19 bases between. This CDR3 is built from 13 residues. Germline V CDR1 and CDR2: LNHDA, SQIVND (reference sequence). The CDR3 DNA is TGTGCCAGTAGCACGACAGGGGCGGGGGAGCAGTACTTC. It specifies CASSTTGAGEQYF.

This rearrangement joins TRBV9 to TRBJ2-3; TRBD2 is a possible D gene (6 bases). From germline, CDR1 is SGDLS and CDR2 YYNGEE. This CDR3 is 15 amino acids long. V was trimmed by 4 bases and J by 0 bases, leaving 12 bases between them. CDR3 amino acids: CASSPIAESTDTQYF. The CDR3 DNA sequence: TGTGCCAGCAGCCCCATAGCGGAGAGCACAGATACGCAGTATTTT.

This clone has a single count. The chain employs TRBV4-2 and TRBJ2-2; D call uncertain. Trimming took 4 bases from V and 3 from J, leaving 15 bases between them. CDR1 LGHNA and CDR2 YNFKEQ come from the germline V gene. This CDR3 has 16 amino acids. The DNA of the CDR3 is TGTGCCAGCAGCCGAAGGGTGACGGGTTACACCGGGGAGCTGTTTTTT. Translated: CASSRRVTGYTGELFF.

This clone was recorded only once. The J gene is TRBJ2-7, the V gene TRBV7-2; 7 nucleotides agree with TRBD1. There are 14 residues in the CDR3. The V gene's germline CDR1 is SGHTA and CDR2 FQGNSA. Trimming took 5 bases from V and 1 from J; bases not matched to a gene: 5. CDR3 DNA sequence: TGTGCCAGCAGCCTATTGGGACAGTCCTACGAGCAGTACTTC. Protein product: CASSLLGQSYEQYF.

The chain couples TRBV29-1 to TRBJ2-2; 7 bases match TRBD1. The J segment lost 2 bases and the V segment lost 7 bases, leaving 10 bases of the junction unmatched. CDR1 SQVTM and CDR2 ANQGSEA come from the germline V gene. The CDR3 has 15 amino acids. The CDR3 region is CSARPGTVNTGELFF. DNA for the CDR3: TGCAGCGCGCGTCCCGGGACAGTAAACACCGGGGAGCTGTTTTTT.

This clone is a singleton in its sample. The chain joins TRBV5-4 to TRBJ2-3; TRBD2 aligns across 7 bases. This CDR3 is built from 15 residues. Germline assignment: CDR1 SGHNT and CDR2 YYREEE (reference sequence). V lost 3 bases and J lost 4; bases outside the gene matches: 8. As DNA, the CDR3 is TGTGCCAGCAGCTGGAGCGCGGGAGAAGCAGATACGCAGTATTTT. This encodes CASSWSAGEADTQYF.

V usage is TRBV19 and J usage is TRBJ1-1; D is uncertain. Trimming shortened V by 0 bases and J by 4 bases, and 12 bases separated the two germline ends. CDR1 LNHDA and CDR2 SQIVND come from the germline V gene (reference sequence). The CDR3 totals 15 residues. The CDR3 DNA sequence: TGTGCCAGTAGTATAGATTGGGGTAGGAGCACTGAAGCTTTCTTT. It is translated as CASSIDWGRSTEAFF.

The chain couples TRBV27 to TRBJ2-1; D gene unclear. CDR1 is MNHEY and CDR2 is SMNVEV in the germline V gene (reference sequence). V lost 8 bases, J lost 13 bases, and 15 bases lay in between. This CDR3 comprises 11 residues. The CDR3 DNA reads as TGTGCCAGCGGGCTCCTCATCCCCCAGTTCTTC. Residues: CASGLLIPQFF.

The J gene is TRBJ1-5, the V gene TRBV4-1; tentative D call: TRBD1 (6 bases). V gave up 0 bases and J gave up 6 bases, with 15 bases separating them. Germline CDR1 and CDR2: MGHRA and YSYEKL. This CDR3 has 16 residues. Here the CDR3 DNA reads TGCGCCAGCAGCCAAGAAAGAGGGGGTATAGGTCAGCCCCAGCATTTT. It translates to CASSQERGGIGQPQHF.

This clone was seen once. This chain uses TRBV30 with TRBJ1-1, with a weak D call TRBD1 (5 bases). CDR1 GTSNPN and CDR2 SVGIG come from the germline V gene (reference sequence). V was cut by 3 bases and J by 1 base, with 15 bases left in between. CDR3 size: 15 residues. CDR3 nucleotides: TGTGCCTGGAGCATTGGGTACAGGCCGAACACTGAAGCTTTCTTT. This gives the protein CAWSIGYRPNTEAFF.